This TCR beta chain was identified during a study of blood T cells in healthy people across ages. Overall study: Per two T cells, template switching captured roughly one barcoded beta molecule.

Findings of the study overall: Diversity estimated from one million T cells was considered an underestimate.

Through a sample-barcoded 5' primer and a J-beta primer mix, a second PCR was run for roughly 6 to 12 cycles. Per sample, CDR3-containing paired-end reads numbered at least 2.5 million. One entry per CDR3 protein, called by TCRdb with MiXCR from the 5' RACE reads. The table lists approximately 800,000 distinct CDR3 sequences, roughly 34% of them singletons. On this clonotype: Its antigen is currently unknown.

The CDR3 sequence is 13 residues long. Trimming shortened V by 6 bases and J by 1 base, and 13 bases separated the two germline ends. Looked up from germline, CDR1 is DFQATT and CDR2 is SNEGSKA (reference sequence). This clonotype was obtained from a man in his late teens or twenties in good health. Sequencing input: blood. This chain links TRBV20-1 with TRBJ2-7; tentatively, D is TRBD2 (5 bases). The CDR3 reads CSAAAGESYEQYF. CDR3 nucleotides: TGCAGTGCCGCGGCTGGGGAGTCCTACGAGCAGTACTTC.